This TCR beta chain derives from a study of T cell responses to AZD1222 COVID-19 vaccine. TCRdb keeps only in-frame clones here, not all; method: immunoSEQ multiplex PCR. The sample has about 110,000 clones, approximately 90% seen once. The CDR3 runs 12 residues. CDR1 is LGHDT and CDR2 is YNNKEL in the germline V gene (reference sequence). The V end was cut by 0 bases, the J end by 7 bases, with 6 bases between. The source material was peripheral blood, sampled 28 days after the second AZD1222 dose. The rearrangement links TRBV3-1 (or the pseudogene TRBV3-2) to TRBJ1-2; no definite D call. The clonotype was recovered from an adult who received the AZD1222 COVID-19 vaccine. The CDR3 reads CASSQEHFGYTF. CDR3 coding DNA: TGTGCCAGCAGCCAAGAACACTTTGGCTACACCTTC.